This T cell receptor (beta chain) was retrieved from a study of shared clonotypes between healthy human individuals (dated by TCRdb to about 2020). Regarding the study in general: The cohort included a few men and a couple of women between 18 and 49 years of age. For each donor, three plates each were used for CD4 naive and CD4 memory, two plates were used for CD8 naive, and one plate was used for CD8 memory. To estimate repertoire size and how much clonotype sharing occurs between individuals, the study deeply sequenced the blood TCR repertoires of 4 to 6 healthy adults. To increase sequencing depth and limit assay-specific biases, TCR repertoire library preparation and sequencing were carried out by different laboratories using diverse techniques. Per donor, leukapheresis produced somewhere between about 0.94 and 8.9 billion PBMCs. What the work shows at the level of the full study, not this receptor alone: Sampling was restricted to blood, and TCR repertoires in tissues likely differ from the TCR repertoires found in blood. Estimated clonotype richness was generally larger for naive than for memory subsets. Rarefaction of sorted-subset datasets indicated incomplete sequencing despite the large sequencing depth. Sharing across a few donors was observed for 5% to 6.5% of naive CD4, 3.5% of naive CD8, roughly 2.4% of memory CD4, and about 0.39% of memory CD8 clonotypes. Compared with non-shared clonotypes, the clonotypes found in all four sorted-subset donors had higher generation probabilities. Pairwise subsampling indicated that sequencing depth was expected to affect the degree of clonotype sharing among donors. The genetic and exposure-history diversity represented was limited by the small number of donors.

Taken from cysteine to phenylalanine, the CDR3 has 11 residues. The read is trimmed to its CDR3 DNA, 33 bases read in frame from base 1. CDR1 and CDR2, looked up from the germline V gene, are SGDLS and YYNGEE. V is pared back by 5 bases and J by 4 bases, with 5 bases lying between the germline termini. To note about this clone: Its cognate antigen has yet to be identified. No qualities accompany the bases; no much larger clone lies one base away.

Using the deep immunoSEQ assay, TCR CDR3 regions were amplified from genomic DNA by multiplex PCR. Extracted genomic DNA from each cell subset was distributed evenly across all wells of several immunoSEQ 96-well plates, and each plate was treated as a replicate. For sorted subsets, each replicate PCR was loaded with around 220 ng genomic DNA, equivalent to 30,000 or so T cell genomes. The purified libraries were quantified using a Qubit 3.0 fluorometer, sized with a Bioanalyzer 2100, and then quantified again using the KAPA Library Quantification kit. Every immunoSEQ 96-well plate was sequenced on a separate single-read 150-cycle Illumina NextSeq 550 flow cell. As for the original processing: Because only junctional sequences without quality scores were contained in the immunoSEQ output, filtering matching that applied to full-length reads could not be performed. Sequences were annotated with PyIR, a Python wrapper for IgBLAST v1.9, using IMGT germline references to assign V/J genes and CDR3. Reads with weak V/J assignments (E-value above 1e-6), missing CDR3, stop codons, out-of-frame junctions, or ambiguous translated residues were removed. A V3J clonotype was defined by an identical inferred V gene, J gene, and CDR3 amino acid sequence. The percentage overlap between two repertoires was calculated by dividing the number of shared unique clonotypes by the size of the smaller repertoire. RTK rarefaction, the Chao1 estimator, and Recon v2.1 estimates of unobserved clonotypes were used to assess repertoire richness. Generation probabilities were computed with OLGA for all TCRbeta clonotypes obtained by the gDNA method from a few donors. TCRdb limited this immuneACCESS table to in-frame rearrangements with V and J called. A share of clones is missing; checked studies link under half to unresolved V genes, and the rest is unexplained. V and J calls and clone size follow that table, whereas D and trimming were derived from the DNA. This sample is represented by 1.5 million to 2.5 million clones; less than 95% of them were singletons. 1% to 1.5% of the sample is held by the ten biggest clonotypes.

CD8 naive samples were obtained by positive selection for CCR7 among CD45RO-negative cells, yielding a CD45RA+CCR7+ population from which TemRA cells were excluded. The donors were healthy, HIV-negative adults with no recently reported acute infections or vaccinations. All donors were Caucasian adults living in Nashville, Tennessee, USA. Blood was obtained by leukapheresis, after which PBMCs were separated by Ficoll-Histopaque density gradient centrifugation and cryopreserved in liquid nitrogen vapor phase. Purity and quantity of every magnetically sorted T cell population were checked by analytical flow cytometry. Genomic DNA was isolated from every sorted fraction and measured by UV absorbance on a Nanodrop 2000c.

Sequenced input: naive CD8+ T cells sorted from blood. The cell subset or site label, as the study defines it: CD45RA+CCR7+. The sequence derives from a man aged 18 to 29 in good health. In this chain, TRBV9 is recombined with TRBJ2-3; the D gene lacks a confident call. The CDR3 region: CASSESDTQYF. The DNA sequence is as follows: TGTGCCAGCAGTGAGTCAGATACGCAGTATTTT.